The rows below give T cell receptor beta chains drawn from one sample of a study of blood T cell repertoires in COVID-19. The protocol was immunoSEQ multiplex PCR, while the TCRdb copy is restricted to in-frame clones and leaves out a portion. The data hold under 450,000 clones, with about 91% observed a single time. Material for sequencing was peripheral blood. The receptors come from a woman in her forties or fifties with COVID-19, enrolled during active disease. Both conserved end residues are part of each CDR3. The D gene is left open where the match is weak. Clone size is given for some rows only: seen once, a few or many times, or a class if the clone is expanded.

V gene	clone size	J gene	D gene	CDR3 length	CDR3 DNA	CDR3 protein
TRBV10-3	few	TRBJ1-1	TRBD1	14	TGTGCCATCAGTGAGTCAGGGGACAGGGGGCGAGCTTTCTTT	CAISESGDRGRAFF
TRBV10-3	.	TRBJ2-1	TRBD2	14	TGTGCCATCAAGGGACTAGCGGGGGGCAATGAGCAGTTCTTC	CAIKGLAGGNEQFF
TRBV7-6	.	TRBJ1-3	.	15	TGTGCCAGCAGCTCCCCTCGGGGGGAGGGAAACACCATATATTTT	CASSSPRGEGNTIYF
TRBV9	.	TRBJ2-1	.	14	TGTGCCAGCACCGTAGATCCCGAGTTCAATGAGCAGTTCTTC	CASTVDPEFNEQFF
TRBV2	.	TRBJ2-5	.	15	TGTGCCAGCAGTGAAGCGGCGGGGTCCCAAGAGACCCAGTACTTC	CASSEAAGSQETQYF
TRBV21-1	.	TRBJ2-5	.	21	TGTGCCAGCAGCCCTCCGCCCCGGGACAGGGTCCGTCCGGCCCACCAAGAGACCCAGTACTTC	CASSPPPRDRVRPAHQETQYF
TRBV6-5	.	TRBJ2-2	TRBD1	14	TGTGCCAGCAGTAGACCGACAGGGGCCGGGGAGCTGTTTTTT	CASSRPTGAGELFF
TRBV5-1	.	TRBJ1-2	.	16	TGCGCCAGCAGCTTCAAAAACAGTGTTACTAACTATGGCTACACCTTC	CASSFKNSVTNYGYTF
TRBV3-1/TRBV3-2	.	TRBJ1-3	.	12	TGTGCCAGCAGCCAAATTAGAAACACCATATATTTT	CASSQIRNTIYF
TRBV6-1	few	TRBJ2-7	TRBD2	14	TGTGCCAGCAGGACTAGCGGGGTTCTCAACGAGCAGTACTTC	CASRTSGVLNEQYF
TRBV10-2	.	TRBJ1-1	TRBD1	12	TGCGCCAGCAGCGAGACAGGGGCCAAAGCTTTCTTT	CASSETGAKAFF
TRBV12-3/TRBV12-4	.	TRBJ2-5	.	13	TGTGCCAGCAGCATCAGGGGCACCGAGACCCAGTACTTC	CASSIRGTETQYF
TRBV7-2	.	TRBJ2-7	.	15	TGTGCCAGCAGCTTAGGAAACAGGGTGTCCTACGAGCAGTACTTC	CASSLGNRVSYEQYF
TRBV2	.	TRBJ1-2	.	12	TGTGCCATGGGGGAGGGGAACTATGGCTACACCTTC	CAMGEGNYGYTF
TRBV5-1	.	TRBJ1-1	.	14	TGCGCCAGCAGCTTACAGGCTTCGAACACTGAAGCTTTCTTT	CASSLQASNTEAFF
TRBV30	.	TRBJ1-5	.	13	TGTGCCTGGAGTCCCCGGGGTAATCAGCCCCAGCATTTT	CAWSPRGNQPQHF
TRBV12-3/TRBV12-4	few	TRBJ2-1	TRBD2	12	TGTGCCAGCAGGCTGGGACTAGCGAAGGAGTTCTTC	CASRLGLAKEFF
TRBV6-4	.	TRBJ1-3	.	15	TGTGCCAGCAGCGAGGACAAGAGCTCTGGAAACACCATATATTTT	CASSEDKSSGNTIYF
TRBV4-1	once	TRBJ1-5	TRBD1	17	TGCGCCAGCAGCCAAGATCCTGGGACAGGGGGGTATCAGCCCCAGCATTTT	CASSQDPGTGGYQPQHF
TRBV12-3/TRBV12-4	.	TRBJ1-5	TRBD1	13	TGTGCCAGCAGTGTGACAGGGAGTCAGCCCCAGCATTTT	CASSVTGSQPQHF
TRBV20-1	.	TRBJ2-3	TRBD1	13	TGCAGTGCTCGTGACAGGGCAAGGGATACGCAGTATTTT	CSARDRARDTQYF
TRBV6-6	.	TRBJ1-6	.	15	TGTGCCAGCAGCCCCCAGGGGCCGAATAATTCACCCCTCCACTTT	CASSPQGPNNSPLHF
TRBV6-6	.	TRBJ1-2	.	14	TGTGCCAGCAGAATCGACAGTACTAACTATGGCTACACCTTC	CASRIDSTNYGYTF
TRBV7-2	.	TRBJ2-3	.	15	TGTGCCAGCAGCTTATTATTGGGGGGTGGCGGAACGCAGTATTTT	CASSLLLGGGGTQYF
TRBV9	.	TRBJ2-1	TRBD2	18	TGTGCCAGCAGCGTCCTCCATAGTGAGCGGGGCCAAAACAATGAGCAGTTCTTC	CASSVLHSERGQNNEQFF
TRBV5-1	.	TRBJ2-5	TRBD2	16	TGCGCCAGCAGCTCAAAAACTAGCGGGGGCTTGGAGACCCAGTACTTC	CASSSKTSGGLETQYF
TRBV2	.	TRBJ2-3	TRBD1	15	TGTGCCAGCAGCGGTCGACAGGGGGCGCGAAATACGCAGTATTTT	CASSGRQGARNTQYF
TRBV5-1	.	TRBJ2-5	TRBD2	14	TGCGCCAGCAGCCTCGGGACTACCCAAGAGACCCAGTACTTC	CASSLGTTQETQYF
TRBV2	.	TRBJ1-1	TRBD1	17	TGTGCCAGCAGTTCCGCCTGGGGACAGGGTCGGAACACTGAAGCTTTCTTT	CASSSAWGQGRNTEAFF
TRBV29-1	.	TRBJ2-3	.	12	TGCAGCGTTGGCAGGGGCCGAGATACGCAGTATTTT	CSVGRGRDTQYF
TRBV19	.	TRBJ2-7	.	15	TGTGCCAGTAGTGGTGGTAGTTCAAACTCCTACGAGCAGTACTTC	CASSGGSSNSYEQYF
TRBV20-1	.	TRBJ2-5	.	13	TGCAGTGCCAGTGACAGGGAGGCGGAGACCCAGTACTTC	CSASDREAETQYF
TRBV27	.	TRBJ2-7	TRBD1	15	TGTGCCAGCGGGCCCCAGACAGGGTTGTCCTACGAGCAGTACTTC	CASGPQTGLSYEQYF
TRBV9	.	TRBJ1-5	.	13	TGTGCCAGCAGCGTAGTTCCGGGTCAGCCCCAGCATTTT	CASSVVPGQPQHF
TRBV4-1	few	TRBJ2-7	TRBD1	16	TGCGCCAGCAGCCGCCAAACCGGGACAGGAGCTTACGAGCAGTACTTC	CASSRQTGTGAYEQYF
TRBV4-1	once	TRBJ2-3	TRBD2	14	TGCGCCAGCAGCCTTCTCGGGGGGTCCGGTACGCAGTATTTT	CASSLLGGSGTQYF
TRBV6-6	.	TRBJ2-7	TRBD1	15	TGTGCCAGCAGTTACTCTCGGGACAGGGGTTACGAGCAGTACTTC	CASSYSRDRGYEQYF
TRBV5-6	.	TRBJ1-6	.	15	TGTGCCAGCAGCCGGGAGAGCTCCTATAATTCACCCCTCCACTTT	CASSRESSYNSPLHF
TRBV19	.	TRBJ1-3	.	18	TGTGCCAGTAGTATAAGCCGCGGGGGGCGAGGTCTTGGAAACACCATATATTTT	CASSISRGGRGLGNTIYF
TRBV7-8	.	TRBJ2-1	TRBD2	16	TGTGCCAGCAGCTTACGCGACAGCGGGGGGGCGGATGAGCAGTTCTTC	CASSLRDSGGADEQFF